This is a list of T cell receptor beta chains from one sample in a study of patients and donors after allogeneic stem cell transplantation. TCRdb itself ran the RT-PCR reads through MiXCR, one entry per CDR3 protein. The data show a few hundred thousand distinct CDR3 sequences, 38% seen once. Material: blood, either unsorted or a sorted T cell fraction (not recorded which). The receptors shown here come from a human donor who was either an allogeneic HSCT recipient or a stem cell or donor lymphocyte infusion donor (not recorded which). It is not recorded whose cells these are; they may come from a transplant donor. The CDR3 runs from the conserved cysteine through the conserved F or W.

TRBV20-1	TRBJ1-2	CSARDLLKGAIGYTF
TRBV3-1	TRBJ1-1	CASSQNVGRTEAFF
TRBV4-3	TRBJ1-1	CASSLRRSDEAFF
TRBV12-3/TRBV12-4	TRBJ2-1	CASTPTGPHNEQFF
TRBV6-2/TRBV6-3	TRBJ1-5	CASSSNSLYSNQPQHF
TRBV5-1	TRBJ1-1	CASSRDRGDTEAFF
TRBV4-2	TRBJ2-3	CASSQAGLAGDADTQYF
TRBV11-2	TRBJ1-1	CASSHSGQLNTEAFF
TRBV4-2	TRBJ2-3	CASSQPGQGLDKPYTDTQYF
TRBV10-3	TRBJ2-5	CAISESNREETQYF
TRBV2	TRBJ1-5	CASSDARQINQPQHF
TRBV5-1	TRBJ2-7	CASSWGNTGTSYEQYF
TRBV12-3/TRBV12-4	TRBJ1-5	CASRKGGNQPQHF
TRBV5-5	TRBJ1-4	CASNKGRLSEKLFF
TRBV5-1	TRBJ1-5	CASSPDGGSNQPQHF
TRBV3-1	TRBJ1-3	CASSQWESSGNTIYF
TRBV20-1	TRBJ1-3	CSASTGNTIYF
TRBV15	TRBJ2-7	CATSRVDRAYEQYF
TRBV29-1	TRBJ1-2	CSVRDRGGYTF
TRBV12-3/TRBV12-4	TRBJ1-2	CASSLGLVSYTF